A selection of T cell receptor beta chains follows, all from one sample in a study of blood T cell repertoires in COVID-19. Clones were sequenced by immunoSEQ multiplex PCR, and TCRdb holds only the in-frame ones, with some missing. This table holds about 410,000 clones, around 91% found once. The sequenced sample was peripheral blood. Receptors were obtained from a woman in her 40s with COVID-19, enrolled during active disease. The CDR3 runs from the conserved cysteine through the conserved F or W. A D gene is named only where the DNA matches it firmly. Some rows mark clone size as missing; the rest say once, few, many or name a class of expanded clone.

clone size,V gene,J gene,D gene,CDR3 DNA,CDR3 protein
.,TRBV9,TRBJ1-3,TRBD1,TGTGCCAGCAGCGCCAGGGGGTCCCAGGCCCATTCTGGAAACACCATATATTTT,CASSARGSQAHSGNTIYF
once,TRBV28,TRBJ2-2,.,TGTGCCAGCAGTTTACCCCAAAGCGGCACCGGGGAGCTGTTTTTT,CASSLPQSGTGELFF
.,TRBV28,TRBJ2-2,TRBD2,TGTGCCAGCAGTAATAGCGGGAGAGGCACCGGGGAGCTGTTTTTT,CASSNSGRGTGELFF
few,TRBV25-1,TRBJ1-5,TRBD1,TGTGCCAGCAGTGAAAACGGGGAAGGGGGCTCAAGCAATCAGCCCCAGCATTTT,CASSENGEGGSSNQPQHF
.,TRBV5-4,TRBJ2-3,TRBD2,TGTGCCAGCAGCATTCGGGAGCGGGGGGCCCCAGATACGCAGTATTTT,CASSIRERGAPDTQYF
.,TRBV15,TRBJ2-7,.,TGTGCCACCAGCAGAGAAGATGGGAGCTCCTACGAGCAGTACTTC,CATSREDGSSYEQYF
.,TRBV27,TRBJ2-6,.,TGTGCCAGCATTCCCCAGGCCCGGACTGGCCAGGCCAACGTCCTGACTTTC,CASIPQARTGQANVLTF
.,TRBV10-3,TRBJ1-5,.,TGTGCCATCAGTGAGGGGCAGTCCAATAGCAATCAGCCCCAGCATTTT,CAISEGQSNSNQPQHF
.,TRBV20-1,TRBJ1-2,.,TGCAGTGCTAGTGTCGGGGGGCGCGACTATGGCTACACCTTC,CSASVGGRDYGYTF
once,TRBV10-3,TRBJ1-1,.,TGTGCCATCAAGGCAGGGGCTGAAGCTTTCTTT,CAIKAGAEAFF
.,TRBV6-6,TRBJ1-5,.,TGTGCCAGCAGTTACTCGTCGGGGGGGCCTAATCAGCCCCAGCATTTT,CASSYSSGGPNQPQHF
.,TRBV28,TRBJ2-7,.,TGTGCCAGCTTTTCCCTCAAGGGGCCCTACGAGCAGTACTTC,CASFSLKGPYEQYF
once,TRBV28,TRBJ1-2,.,TGTGCCAGCACCCTCGGGGGGCAGGGGATACCCTATGGCTACACCTTC,CASTLGGQGIPYGYTF
.,TRBV6-6,TRBJ1-1,.,TGTGCCAGCAGAAGGACAGTCCGGGACACTGAAGCTTTCTTT,CASRRTVRDTEAFF
.,TRBV5-8,TRBJ2-7,.,TGTGCCAGTTTGAACACAGGGACCTACGAGCAGTACTTC,CASLNTGTYEQYF
few,TRBV6-6,TRBJ1-3,.,TGTGCCAGCAGCGCTCTTGGGGGAGGTGGAAACACCATATATTTT,CASSALGGGGNTIYF
.,TRBV28,TRBJ1-5,.,TGTGCCAGCAGTTTGGGTGAGGAGCCCCAGCATTTT,CASSLGEEPQHF
.,TRBV27,TRBJ1-5,.,TGTGCCAGCAGTTTAGGAGGGCGGCACAATCAGCCCCAGCATTTT,CASSLGGRHNQPQHF
.,TRBV7-2,TRBJ2-3,.,TGTGCCAGCAGCTTTCGACTCTGGCGGGAAGATACGCAGTATTTT,CASSFRLWREDTQYF
.,TRBV7-2,TRBJ1-5,.,TGTGCCAGCAGCTTAGATATGGGAGAGGGTCAGCCCCAGCATTTT,CASSLDMGEGQPQHF
.,TRBV18,TRBJ1-1,TRBD1,TGTGCCAGCTCACCCGGGACAGGGGGCGTATGGAGGGAGCGAGCTTTCTTT,CASSPGTGGVWRERAFF
.,TRBV6-4,TRBJ1-1,TRBD1,TGTGCCAGCAGTGCGACAGGGCGGAACACTGAAGCTTTCTTT,CASSATGRNTEAFF
once,TRBV27,TRBJ2-7,.,TGTGCCACCCACGGCGAGCAGTACTTC,CATHGEQYF
.,TRBV7-9,TRBJ2-7,TRBD2,TGTGCCAGCAGCTTAAGTAGCGGGAGATACGAGCAGTACTTC,CASSLSSGRYEQYF
.,TRBV18,TRBJ2-3,TRBD1,TGTGCCAGCTCACCACCGAGACAGGGGCCCACAGATACGCAGTATTTT,CASSPPRQGPTDTQYF
.,TRBV12-5,TRBJ2-2,.,TGTGCTAGTGGTCCGGCCGGGGAGAGGGACACCGGGGAGCTGTTTTTT,CASGPAGERDTGELFF
.,TRBV11-3,TRBJ2-7,.,TGTGCCAGCAGTTCCTATCACGGGACCTACGAGCAGTACTTC,CASSSYHGTYEQYF
.,TRBV30,TRBJ1-5,TRBD1,TGTGCCTGGAGTGTAGGACAGGGTCCCCAGCATTTT,CAWSVGQGPQHF
.,TRBV28,TRBJ1-3,.,TGTGCCAGCAGTCCCCACGTGGGGAGCTCTGGAAACACCATATATTTT,CASSPHVGSSGNTIYF
.,TRBV18,TRBJ1-4,.,TGTGCCAGCTCACCCCAACCGGCAGGGAATGGCGAAAAACTGTTTTTT,CASSPQPAGNGEKLFF
.,TRBV4-1,TRBJ1-1,.,TGCGCCAGCAGCCAAGTAGGGAGTTCTGAAGCTTTCTTT,CASSQVGSSEAFF
.,TRBV2,TRBJ2-1,TRBD2,TGTGCCAGCGAGCAAGGACTAGCCTACAATGAGCAGTTCTTC,CASEQGLAYNEQFF
.,TRBV25-1,TRBJ1-3,.,TGTGCCAGCAGTGCACAGGGTGGAAACACCATATATTTT,CASSAQGGNTIYF
.,TRBV7-2,TRBJ1-2,.,TGTGCCAGCAGCCCCAGCCGGGGAGGCGAAGGCTACACCTTC,CASSPSRGGEGYTF
.,TRBV6-2/TRBV6-3,TRBJ1-1,.,TGTGCCAGCAGTTACCCTAACACTGAAGCTTTCTTT,CASSYPNTEAFF
.,TRBV10-3,TRBJ2-7,TRBD1,TGTGCCATCGGCCCTGGACAGGGTAGATACGAGCAGTACTTC,CAIGPGQGRYEQYF
.,TRBV10-3,TRBJ1-1,.,TGTGCCATCATGAGTCAAATCCAGGGAGAAGCTTTCTTT,CAIMSQIQGEAFF
.,TRBV9,TRBJ2-5,.,TGTGCCAGCAGCCCCCGATCCTCAGGCCCAGAGACCCAGTACTTC,CASSPRSSGPETQYF
.,TRBV7-3,TRBJ2-1,TRBD1,TGTGCCAGCAGCCCGGGACAGAATTACAATGAGCAGTTCTTC,CASSPGQNYNEQFF
.,TRBV6-1,TRBJ2-7,.,TGTGCCAGCAGTGAAGGTCCGGACATCCGATGGTACGAGCAGTACTTC,CASSEGPDIRWYEQYF
.,TRBV9,TRBJ2-3,TRBD1,TGTGCCAGCAGCGGATCGACAGGGGCGCCAGATACGCAGTATTTT,CASSGSTGAPDTQYF
many,TRBV27,TRBJ2-1,TRBD1,TGTGCCAGCGGGGACAGGGGGGGTTCGGATGAGCAGTTCTTC,CASGDRGGSDEQFF
.,TRBV4-1,TRBJ1-2,TRBD1,TGCGCCAGCAGCCAAGATTCAGGACAGGGGGCTTGGGGCTACACCTTC,CASSQDSGQGAWGYTF
.,TRBV10-3,TRBJ1-2,.,TGTGCCATCACTAAGGACAGTTTCGCCTACTATGGCTACACCTTC,CAITKDSFAYYGYTF
.,TRBV6-6,TRBJ1-5,.,TGTGCCAGCAGTTACCACGGTTCCGATAGCAATCAGCCCCAGCATTTT,CASSYHGSDSNQPQHF
once,TRBV27,TRBJ1-5,TRBD1,TGTGCCAGCAGACCTCACAGGGGCGAGAATCAGCCCCAGCATTTT,CASRPHRGENQPQHF
once,TRBV4-3,TRBJ1-4,TRBD1,TGCGCCAGCAAGGGACAGCTTAATGAAAAACTGTTTTTT,CASKGQLNEKLFF
.,TRBV5-5,TRBJ1-5,TRBD1,TGTGCCAGCAGCTCGGGACAGGGCCAGCCCCAGCATTTT,CASSSGQGQPQHF
.,TRBV7-8,TRBJ1-3,.,TGTGCCAGCAGCTCATTCGGGACATACTCTGGAAACACCATATATTTT,CASSSFGTYSGNTIYF
.,TRBV11-2,TRBJ2-5,.,TGTGCCAGCGGTAGGGAGTTGGAAGAGACCCAGTACTTC,CASGRELEETQYF
.,TRBV27,TRBJ1-1,.,TGTGCCAGCGGAGGCGGCGGCCTAGAGTGGGCGGGTGAAGCTTTCTTT,CASGGGGLEWAGEAFF
.,TRBV6-5,TRBJ1-6,TRBD1,TGTGCCAGCAGTTACCTCGGACAGGCGAGGAATTCACCCCTCCACTTT,CASSYLGQARNSPLHF